This T cell receptor (beta chain) was profiled in a study of blood T cell repertoires in COVID-19. Whole-study context: The cDNA or gDNA used as material had been derived from T cells, B-cell-depleted T cells, or PBMCs.

Notes on this clone: Other DNA variants within this sample encode the same CDR3.

After removal of 3 bases from V and 2 bases from J, the junction contained 4 bases not matched to a gene. The CDR3 is 15 amino acids. In germline, CDR1 is LGHNA, CDR2 YNFKEQ. Per the original data handling: Nucleated cell number was recorded as an estimate derived from reference gene primer amplification. The table came from immunoSEQ multiplex PCR; TCRdb's copy has only in-frame clones and leaves some out. The V and J calls and clone size are taken from that table; D and trimming were inferred from the DNA. The repertoire consists of 200,000 to 250,000 clones, with 80% occurring once and the leading ten covering roughly 12%.

Sequenced input: peripheral blood. The sequence was collected from a human donor in a cohort sampled during active COVID-19. The J gene is TRBJ2-7, the V gene TRBV4-2, with TRBD1 identical over 10 bases. DNA for the CDR3: TGTGCCAGCAGCCAGGCCGGGACAGGGGCCTACGAGCAGTACTTC. It translates to CASSQAGTGAYEQYF.